The next 27 T cell receptor beta chains were all read from a single sample in a study of T cell clusters in autoimmune cytopenias. TRB rearrangements were amplified by touch-down multiplex PCR with mixed TRB-A/B primers. No DNA is given; TCRdb re-called the multiplex PCR reads and lists each CDR3 protein once. The listing contains some 310 distinct CDR3 sequences. Each sample's input was around 250 ng genomic DNA, 40,000 or so genome equivalents. These data also formed part of another study, on T cell repertoires in aging, cancer and after chemotherapy.

The sequencing input was peripheral blood. The receptors stem from a human donor with an autoimmune cytopenia or autoimmune hepatitis (not recorded which).

The rearrangement uses TRBV25-1 and TRBJ2-5; lacking DNA, the TRBD1 call made by TCRdb goes unchecked. Looked up from germline, CDR1 is MGHDK and CDR2 is SYGVNS. The CDR3 loop spans 13 amino acids. CDR3 amino acids: CASSLAGLETQYF.

This clonotype is deemed hyperexpanded by its frequency. The rearrangement joins TRBV29-1 to TRBJ2-2; as DNA is missing, the TRBD2 call by TCRdb cannot be tested. CDR1 SQVTM and CDR2 ANQGSEA come from the germline V gene. The CDR3 is made up of 14 amino acids. The CDR3 spells CSALAGGGTGELFF.

The rearrangement uses TRBV6-1 and TRBJ2-7; TCRdb indicates TRBD1, and absent DNA this call remains unverified. The CDR3 runs to 11 residues. Germline V gene sequence: CDR1 MNHNS, CDR2 SASEGT. The CDR3 spells CASSPAYEQYF.

The chain uses TRBV20-1 and TRBJ2-7; with no DNA, the TCRdb D assignment of TRBD1 cannot be verified. The CDR3 is made up of 14 amino acids. CDR1 and CDR2 (germline): DFQATT, SNEGSKA (reference sequence). The CDR3 loop is CSASEGQMTYEQYF.

This clonotype counts as hyperexpanded by frequency. The V call is TRBV12-3 or TRBV12-4, the J call TRBJ2-1; the D gene TCRdb calls, TRBD1, cannot be checked with no DNA. The CDR3 runs to 14 residues. This chain's CDR3 is CASSPARGGNEQFF.

This clonotype is identified as medium-sized from frequency. V is TRBV29-1 and J is TRBJ2-5; TCRdb's assignment of TRBD1 cannot be checked, as there is no DNA. The CDR3 contains 11 residues. Germline CDR1 SQVTM, CDR2 ANQGSEA. CDR3 sequence reads: CSGVAGETQYF.

The chain recombines TRBV20-1 with TRBJ1-5. The CDR3 runs to 14 residues. CDR1 is DFQATT, CDR2 SNEGSKA, per germline (reference sequence). The CDR3 region is CSAREGRARQPQHF.

By frequency, this clonotype is medium-sized. This chain joins TRBV4-3 and TRBJ2-2; the D call from TCRdb, TRBD1, cannot be confirmed without DNA. The germline gives CDR1 LGHNA, CDR2 YSLEER. This CDR3 has 14 residues. The chain's CDR3 is CASSRTGVTGELFF.

This clonotype ranks as medium-sized in terms of frequency. This sequence joins TRBV29-1 and TRBJ2-5; TCRdb reports TRBD2, a call that lacks DNA to check it against. This CDR3 spans 12 amino acids. CDR1 is SQVTM and CDR2 is ANQGSEA in the germline V gene. The CDR3 reads CSALAGLETQYF.

The rearrangement links TRBV15 to TRBJ2-7; TCRdb returns TRBD1, unconfirmable since there is no DNA. CDR3 length: 13 amino acids. Germline CDR1 LNHNV, CDR2 YYDKDF (reference sequence). The CDR3 region is CATSGTGADEQYF.

This rearrangement joins TRBV6-5 to TRBJ2-3; TCRdb outputs TRBD1, but without DNA this stays unchecked. CDR3 length: 15 residues. Germline CDR1 is MNHEY and CDR2 is SVGAGI. The CDR3: CASSYVGAQADTQYF.

This clonotype is medium-sized by frequency. J is TRBJ1-2 and V is TRBV7-2; TCRdb's D gene call, TRBD1, goes unchecked for lack of DNA. Germline V lookup: CDR1 SGHTA, CDR2 FQGNSA. The CDR3 contains 15 residues. CDR3: CASRPGQGANYGYTF.

The chain employs TRBV6-2 or TRBV6-3 and TRBJ2-7; TCRdb returns TRBD1, unconfirmable since there is no DNA. The CDR3 extends over 21 amino acids. Germline loops: CDR1 MNHEY, CDR2 SVGEGT. The CDR3 protein is CASSYAGMTETGIRLANEQYF.

This chain connects TRBV29-1 to TRBJ2-1; without DNA, the TCRdb call of TRBD1 cannot be checked. The CDR3 contains 12 residues. From germline, CDR1 is SQVTM and CDR2 ANQGSEA. CDR3: CSVDRVYNEQFF.

The chain carries TRBV20-1 and TRBJ2-3; TCRdb's assignment of TRBD2 cannot be checked, as there is no DNA. Germline assignment: CDR1 DFQATT and CDR2 SNEGSKA (reference sequence). This CDR3 region has 13 residues. CDR3 sequence: CSPGGASTDTQYF.

The chain recombines TRBV29-1 with TRBJ2-2; TCRdb picks TRBD2, but there is no DNA to check that call. This CDR3 region has 18 residues. CDR1 and CDR2 from the germline V gene are SQVTM and ANQGSEA. CDR3 sequence reads: CSPLTSGRRSANTGELFF.

The genes are TRBV7-2 and TRBJ1-2. This CDR3 comprises 14 residues. Per the germline V gene, CDR1 is SGHTA and CDR2 is FQGNSA. The CDR3 is CASSLGPVNYGYTF.

The chain couples TRBV28 to TRBJ1-4; the D call of TRBD1 rests on TCRdb alone, since no DNA is present to check it. The CDR3 sequence is 14 residues long. Germline-derived CDR1 and CDR2 are MDHEN and SYDVKM. The CDR3 reads CASRPQGEVEKLFF.

This clonotype is deemed large by its frequency. The chain links TRBV6-1 to TRBJ2-7. The germline gives CDR1 MNHNS, CDR2 SASEGT. This CDR3 spans 13 amino acids. The CDR3 spells CASLRMPTYEQYF.

The rearrangement joins TRBV20-1 to TRBJ2-5. This CDR3 is 13 amino acids long. Looked up from germline, CDR1 is DFQATT and CDR2 is SNEGSKA (reference sequence). The CDR3 sequence is CSASKTARETQYF.

The chain joins TRBV5-6 to TRBJ2-7; checking the TCRdb D call of TRBD2 is not possible without DNA. This CDR3 is built from 13 residues. The germline V gene encodes CDR1 SGHDT and CDR2 YYEEEE. This CDR3 is CASSSDYSYEQYF.

The rearrangement links TRBV15 to TRBJ2-5; TCRdb lists TRBD1, though no DNA is available to test this call. The CDR3 spans 13 residues. Germline V gene lookup returns CDR1 LNHNV and CDR2 YYDKDF (reference sequence). Here the CDR3 reads CATSGTGGETQYF.

In terms of frequency, this clonotype is medium-sized. The chain carries TRBV19 and TRBJ2-7; TCRdb indicates TRBD2, and absent DNA this call remains unverified. This CDR3 region has 15 residues. Germline-derived CDR1 and CDR2 are LNHDA and SQIVND (reference sequence). CDR3 region: CASSFRDGRGPEQYF.

This clonotype is called medium-sized based on its frequency. The rearrangement links TRBV5-4 to TRBJ1-6; the D call from TCRdb, TRBD1, cannot be confirmed without DNA. CDR3 length equals 17 residues. Germline CDR1 reads SGHNT; CDR2 reads YYREEE (reference sequence). This CDR3 is CASSFYPPDRENSPLHF.

J is TRBJ2-3 and V is TRBV29-1; TCRdb names TRBD2, which stays unverified in the absence of DNA. Germline CDR1 SQVTM, CDR2 ANQGSEA. CDR3 length: 15 amino acids. The CDR3 reads CSVGGSGREPDTQYF.

The rearrangement joins TRBV19 to TRBJ2-5. CDR1 LNHDA and CDR2 SQIVND come from the germline V gene (reference sequence). The CDR3 totals 14 residues. The CDR3 reads CASSIGPSQETQYF.

This clonotype registers medium-sized by frequency. The chain is built from TRBV20-1 and TRBJ2-5; the D call of TRBD2 rests on TCRdb alone, since no DNA is present to check it. Looked up from germline, CDR1 is DFQATT and CDR2 is SNEGSKA (reference sequence). The CDR3 totals 15 residues. The CDR3 loop reads CSAREGTSGGGTQYF.